Following are 2 T cell receptor beta chains from one sample sequenced in a study of early T cells in non-severe SARS-CoV-2 infection. TCRdb passed the 5' RACE reads through MiXCR, listing each CDR3 protein once. The sample shows fewer than 50,000 distinct CDR3 sequences, over 5% of them seen only once. The sample comprised whole blood. Receptors were obtained from an adult who was a healthcare worker with PCR-confirmed SARS-CoV-2 infection or an uninfected control (not recorded which).

Many counts were recorded for this clonotype. The chain recombines TRBV6-6 with TRBJ1-2; TRBD1 agrees at 8 bases. In germline, CDR1 is MNHNY, CDR2 SVGAGI (reference sequence). The CDR3 loop spans 15 amino acids. The J segment lost 0 bases and the V segment lost 4 bases, leaving 4 bases of the junction unmatched. This CDR3 reads CASSLQGETNYGYTF. CDR3 nucleotides: TGTGCCAGCAGTTTACAGGGGGAAACTAACTATGGCTACACCTTC.

This clonotype was recorded many times. The CDR3 coding sequence is TGTGCCACCGGACAGGGGCTTAATTCACCCCTCCACTTT. Amino acids: CATGQGLNSPLHF. The chain uses TRBV7-9 and TRBJ1-6; 9 bases map to TRBD1. J lost 6 bases, V lost 10 bases, and 4 bases had no gene match. Germline V gene lookup returns CDR1 SEHNR and CDR2 FQNEAQ (reference sequence). The CDR3 has 13 residues.